This TCR beta chain came from a study of blood T cell repertoires in COVID-19. Study information: T cells, B-cell-depleted T cells, or PBMCs supplied cDNA or gDNA.

In the source study's methods: Estimated nucleated cell counts came from reference gene primer amplification. Profiled with immunoSEQ multiplex PCR; TCRdb holds only in-frame clones, not every one. That table furnishes V, J and clone size, whereas the DNA furnished D and trimming. The table records 400,000 to 500,000 clones, roughly 88% of them present only once. Germline V CDR1 and CDR2: SGHDT, YYEEEE. With V trimmed by 5 bases and J by 3 bases, 2 bases remained unmatched. The CDR3 runs 13 residues. This clonotype originated in a woman younger than 35 who had been exposed to COVID-19. V and J are TRBV5-6 and TRBJ2-7, with TRBD1 matching over 10 bases. The sample comprised PBMCs or T cells enriched from blood (not recorded which). The CDR3 DNA reads as TGTGCCAGCAGGGGGACAGGGGACTACGAGCAGTACTTC. It yields the protein CASRGTGDYEQYF.